The 6 T cell receptor beta chains in this list originate from one sample, sequenced in a study of CD8 T cells in ankylosing spondylitis. TCRdb re-analysed the 5' RACE reads in MiXCR, keeping a single row per CDR3 protein. The sample holds tens of thousands of distinct CDR3 sequences, less than 3.5% seen once. Material: blood, either unsorted or a sorted T cell fraction (not recorded which). These receptors were collected from a male donor with ankylosing spondylitis or in good health (not recorded which).

This clonotype has ten or more counts. The V gene is TRBV9, the J gene TRBJ2-3; D possibly uses TRBD1 or TRBD2 (6 bases each). Trimming took off 3 bases at V and 5 bases at J, with 13 bases between the two ends. The CDR3 consists of 14 residues. Germline V CDR1 and CDR2: SGDLS, YYNGEE. In DNA form, the CDR3 reads TGTGCCAGCAGCGAACGAGGGGGGCGAGATACGCAGTATTTT. This encodes CASSERGGRDTQYF.

Many counts were recorded for this clonotype. The rearrangement uses TRBV9 and TRBJ2-2; D remains unclear. The length of the CDR3 is 13 residues. CDR1 SGDLS and CDR2 YYNGEE come from the germline V gene. V was cut by 4 bases and J by 6 bases, with 10 bases left in between. The CDR3 sequence is CASSFTVAGELFF. The CDR3 nucleotides are TGTGCCAGCAGCTTCACAGTGGCCGGGGAGCTGTTTTTT.

This clonotype was seen many times. The chain links TRBV9 to TRBJ1-5; D may be TRBD1 (5 bases). The V end was cut by 0 bases, the J end by 4 bases, with 11 bases between. The CDR3 is made up of 15 amino acids. Germline-derived CDR1 and CDR2 are SGDLS and YYNGEE. The CDR3 sequence: CASSVGGTSNQPQHF. The CDR3, as DNA: TGTGCCAGCAGCGTAGGAGGGACCTCTAATCAGCCCCAGCATTTT.

This clonotype occurred a few times. The chain recombines TRBV24-1 with TRBJ2-7; a weak D match, TRBD2 (6 bases). The V and J ends lost 5 bases and 4 bases respectively, with 20 bases between them. From germline, CDR1 is KGHDR and CDR2 SFDVKD. There are 16 residues in the CDR3. DNA for the CDR3: TGTGCCACCAGTGTTTCCTCACGGGAGAGCATGTACGAGCAGTACTTC. It translates to CATSVSSRESMYEQYF.

This clonotype was detected ten times or more. The V call is TRBV9, the J call TRBJ2-3; 14 positions agree with TRBD2. This CDR3 is 17 amino acids long. V shed 4 bases and J 2 bases; nucleotides not matched to a gene: 6. Germline V gives CDR1 SGDLS, CDR2 YYNGEE. The DNA of the CDR3 is TGTGCCAGCAGCACCAGGACTAGCGGGAGGACCACAGATACGCAGTATTTT. Its translation is CASSTRTSGRTTDTQYF.

This clonotype came up many times. The chain combines TRBV9 with TRBJ2-3; D remains unclear. Germline lookup yields CDR1 SGDLS and CDR2 YYNGEE. The CDR3 consists of 15 residues. Trimming pared 1 base from V and 0 bases from J, leaving 9 bases between. CDR3 residues: CASSVSSSSTDTQYF. For the CDR3, the DNA is TGTGCCAGCAGCGTAAGCTCTTCTAGCACAGATACGCAGTATTTT.